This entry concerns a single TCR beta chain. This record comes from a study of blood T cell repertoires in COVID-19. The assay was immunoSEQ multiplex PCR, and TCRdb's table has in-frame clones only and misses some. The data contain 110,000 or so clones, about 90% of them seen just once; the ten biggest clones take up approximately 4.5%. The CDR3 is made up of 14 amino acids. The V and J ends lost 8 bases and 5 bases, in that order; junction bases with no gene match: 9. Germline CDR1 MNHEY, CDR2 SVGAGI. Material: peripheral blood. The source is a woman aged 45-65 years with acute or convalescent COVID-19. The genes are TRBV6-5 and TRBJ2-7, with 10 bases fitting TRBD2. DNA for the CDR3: TGTGCCAGCCATTCCCTAGCGGGAGCCCACGAGCAGTACTTC. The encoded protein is CASHSLAGAHEQYF.